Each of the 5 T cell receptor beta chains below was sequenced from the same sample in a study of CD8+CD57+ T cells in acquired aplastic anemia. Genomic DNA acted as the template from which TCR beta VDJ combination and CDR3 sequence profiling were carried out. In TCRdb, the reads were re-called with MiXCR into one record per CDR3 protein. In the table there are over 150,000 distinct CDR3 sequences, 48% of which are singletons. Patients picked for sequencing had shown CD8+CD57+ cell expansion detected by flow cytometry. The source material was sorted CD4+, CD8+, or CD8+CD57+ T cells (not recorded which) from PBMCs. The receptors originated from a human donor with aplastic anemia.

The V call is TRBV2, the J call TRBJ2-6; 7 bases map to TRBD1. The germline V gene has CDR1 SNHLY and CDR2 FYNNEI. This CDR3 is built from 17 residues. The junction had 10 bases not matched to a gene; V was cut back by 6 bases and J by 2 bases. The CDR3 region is CASRLGTVFPGANVLTF. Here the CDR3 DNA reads TGTGCCAGCAGGCTCGGGACAGTCTTTCCTGGGGCCAACGTCCTGACTTTC.

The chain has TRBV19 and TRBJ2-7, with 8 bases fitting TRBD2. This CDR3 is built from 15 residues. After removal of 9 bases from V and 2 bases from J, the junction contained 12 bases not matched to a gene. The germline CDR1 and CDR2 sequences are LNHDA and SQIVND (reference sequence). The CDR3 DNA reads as TGTGCCAGCAGCTTAGGGGTCGGGGGGGCCTACGAGCAGTACTTC. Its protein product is CASSLGVGGAYEQYF.

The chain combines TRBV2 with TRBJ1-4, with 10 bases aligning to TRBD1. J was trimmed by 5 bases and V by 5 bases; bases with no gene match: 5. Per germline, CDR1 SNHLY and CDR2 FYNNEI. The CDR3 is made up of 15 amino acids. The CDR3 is CASSPRGQGNEKLFF. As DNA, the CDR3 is TGTGCCAGCAGTCCTCGGGGACAGGGGAATGAAAAACTGTTTTTT.

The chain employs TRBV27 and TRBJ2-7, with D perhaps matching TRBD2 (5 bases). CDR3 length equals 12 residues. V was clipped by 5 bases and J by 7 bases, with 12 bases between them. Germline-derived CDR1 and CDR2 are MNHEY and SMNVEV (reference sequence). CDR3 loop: CASSVDRREQYF. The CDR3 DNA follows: TGTGCCAGCAGTGTGGACCGGAGGGAGCAGTACTTC.

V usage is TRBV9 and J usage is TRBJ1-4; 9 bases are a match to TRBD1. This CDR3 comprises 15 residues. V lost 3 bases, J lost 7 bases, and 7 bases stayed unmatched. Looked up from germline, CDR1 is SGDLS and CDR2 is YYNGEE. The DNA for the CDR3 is TGTGCCAGCAGCGACCGGACAGGGGATACTGAAAAACTGTTTTTT. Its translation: CASSDRTGDTEKLFF.